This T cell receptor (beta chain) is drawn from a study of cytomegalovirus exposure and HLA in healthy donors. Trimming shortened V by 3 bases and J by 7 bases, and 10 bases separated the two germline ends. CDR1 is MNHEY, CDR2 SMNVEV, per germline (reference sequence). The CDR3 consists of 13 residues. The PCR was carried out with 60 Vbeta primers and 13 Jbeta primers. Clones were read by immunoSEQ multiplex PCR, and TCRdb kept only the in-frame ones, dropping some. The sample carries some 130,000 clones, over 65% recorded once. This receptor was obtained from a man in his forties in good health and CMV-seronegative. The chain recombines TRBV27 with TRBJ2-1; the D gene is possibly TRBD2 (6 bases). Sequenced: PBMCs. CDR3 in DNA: TGTGCCAGCAGTTTCCGCGCGGGGAATGAGCAGTTCTTC. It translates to CASSFRAGNEQFF.